The T cell receptor beta chain under discussion was sequenced for a study of technical replicates of blood from a few donors. The CDR3 length is 12 residues. Germline values: CDR1 GTSNPN, CDR2 SVGIG (reference sequence). Trimming shortened V by 1 base and J by 8 bases, and 10 bases separated the two germline ends. TCRdb's copy holds only in-frame clones and misses some; the assay was immunoSEQ multiplex PCR. The table has under 85,000 clones, approximately 97% seen once. This clone came up once. This rearrangement joins TRBV30 to TRBJ2-3; TRBD2 might be the D (6 bases). Material for sequencing was T cells isolated from PBMCs. This sequence originates from a human donor in good health. The CDR3 nucleotides are TGTGCCTGGAGTGAACTAGCTGGTACGCAGTATTTT. Translating it yields CAWSELAGTQYF.